The 9 T cell receptor beta chains below come from one sample, sequenced in a study of blood T cell repertoires in COVID-19. Sequencing used immunoSEQ multiplex PCR; TCRdb keeps in-frame clones, though not all of them. This sample yields roughly 24,000 clones, of which about four fifths are seen a single time; about a third belongs to the top ten. Sequences were obtained from peripheral blood. The receptor source for this set is a human donor in a cohort sampled during active COVID-19.

This clone was found a few times. The chain joins TRBV7-2 to TRBJ1-5, with a weak D call TRBD1 (6 bases). V was clipped by 0 bases and J by 6 bases, with 18 bases between them. The germline V gene encodes CDR1 SGHTA and CDR2 FQGNSA. The CDR3 spans 17 residues. This chain's CDR3 is CASSLAFAGEGGQPQHF. In nucleotides, the CDR3 is TGTGCCAGCAGCTTAGCTTTTGCAGGGGAGGGTGGTCAGCCCCAGCATTTT.

This chain connects TRBV19 to TRBJ2-7; 9 bases are a match to TRBD2. CDR1 LNHDA and CDR2 SQIVND come from the germline V gene (reference sequence). This CDR3 has 14 residues. V dropped 2 bases and J dropped 2; count of bases not matched to a gene: 1. The CDR3 DNA reads TGTGCCAGTAGTATACTAGCGGGAACCTACGAGCAGTACTTC. This encodes CASSILAGTYEQYF.

This clone is a singleton in its sample. The V call is TRBV7-2, the J call TRBJ1-6; 8 bases are a match to TRBD1. After removal of 4 bases from V and 9 bases from J, the junction contained 8 bases not matched to a gene. This CDR3 is built from 15 residues. Germline V gives CDR1 SGHTA, CDR2 FQGNSA. The CDR3 DNA reads TGTGCCAGCAGCTCGGGACAGGCCGTCGCTTCACCCCTCCACTTT. Amino acids: CASSSGQAVASPLHF.

This sequence joins TRBV30 and TRBJ1-2; D possibly corresponds to TRBD1 (5 bases). With 7 bases removed from V and 1 base from J, the gap between germline ends came to 7 bases. The CDR3 is made up of 11 amino acids. The germline V gene encodes CDR1 GTSNPN and CDR2 SVGIG (reference sequence). The CDR3 DNA follows: TGTGCCTCACAGGTTAACTATGGCTACACCTTC. Protein product: CASQVNYGYTF.

This clone was counted only a few times. V usage is TRBV5-6 and J usage is TRBJ2-7; possibly TRBD1 for D (6 bases). The CDR3 covers 13 residues. V lost 0 bases to trimming and J lost 2 bases, with 6 bases between them. Germline V lookup: CDR1 SGHDT, CDR2 YYEEEE. CDR3 loop: CASSLDRAYEQYF. The CDR3 region has the DNA TGTGCCAGCAGCTTGGACAGGGCCTACGAGCAGTACTTC. The complete variable domain, with remaining parts taken from reference TRBV5-6 and TRBJ2-7, reads DAGVTQSPTHLIKTRGQQVTLRCSPKSGHDTVSWYQQALGQGPQFIFQYYEEEERQRGNFPDRFSGHQFPNYSSELNVNALLLGDSALYLCASSLDRAYEQYFGPGTRLTVT.

CDR3 protein: CASRTGQGFSGANVLTF. CDR3 nucleotides: TGTGCCAGCAGGACAGGACAGGGCTTCTCTGGGGCCAACGTCCTGACTTTC. This chain connects TRBV3-1 (or the pseudogene TRBV3-2) to TRBJ2-6; TRBD1 matches 8 bases. The CDR3 runs to 17 residues. CDR1 is LGHDT and CDR2 is YNNKEL in the germline V gene (reference sequence). V was clipped by 6 bases and J by 0 bases; unmatched bases: 7.

This clone was detected only a few times. The chain has TRBV7-2 and TRBJ2-7; D might be TRBD2 (6 bases). Looked up from germline, CDR1 is SGHTA and CDR2 is FQGNSA. The CDR3 spans 12 residues. V lost 4 bases to trimming and J lost 6 bases, with 10 bases between them. CDR3 DNA: TGTGCCAGCAGCTACAGTAGCGGCGAGCAGTACTTC. Protein product: CASSYSSGEQYF.

The V and J genes are TRBV11-2 and TRBJ1-1; D gene unclear. This CDR3 contains 16 residues. Trimming shortened V by 0 bases and J by 2 bases, and 13 bases separated the two germline ends. The germline V gene encodes CDR1 SGHAT and CDR2 FQNNGV. The CDR3 coding sequence is TGTGCCAGCAGCTTAGAGGGAGGCAGTCTTAACACTGAAGCTTTCTTT. It encodes CASSLEGGSLNTEAFF.

This clone was picked up one time. The chain has TRBV19 and TRBJ1-2, with TRBD1 as a possible D gene (6 bases). The germline V gene encodes CDR1 LNHDA and CDR2 SQIVND (reference sequence). There are 14 residues in the CDR3. The V and J ends lost 4 bases and 4 bases respectively, with 13 bases between them. CDR3 residues: CASSKQGDFYGYTF. The DNA for the CDR3 is TGTGCCAGTAGTAAACAGGGTGACTTCTATGGCTACACCTTC.